This T cell receptor beta chain appears in the sequencing data of a study of shared clonotypes between healthy human individuals (TCRdb year 2020). At the level of the whole study: The cohort included three men and a couple of women between 18 and 49 years of age. Per donor, three plates each were used for CD4 naive and CD4 memory, two for CD8 naive, and one for CD8 memory. The study deeply sequenced blood TCR repertoires of five healthy adults to estimate repertoire size and the extent of clonotype sharing between individuals. To increase sequencing depth and limit assay-specific biases, TCR repertoire library preparation and sequencing were carried out by different laboratories using diverse techniques. Each donor's leukapheresis produced roughly between about 0.8 and 8.9 billion PBMCs. Overall study results and their limits: Because the study included a small number of donors, the genetic and exposure-history diversity represented was limited. Sampling was restricted to blood, and TCR repertoires in tissues likely differ from the TCR repertoires found in blood. Naive subsets generally had larger estimated clonotype richness than memory subsets did. Approximately 5% of naive CD4, approximately 3.7% of naive CD8, 2.3% of memory CD4, and approximately 0.39% of memory CD8 clonotypes were shared across four donors. Compared with non-shared clonotypes, the clonotypes found in all four sorted-subset donors had higher generation probabilities. Rarefaction of sorted-subset datasets indicated incomplete sequencing despite the large sequencing depth. Based on pairwise subsampling, the degree of clonotype sharing among donors was expected to be affected by sequencing depth.

As to this clone: There is no known antigen for this receptor. The record has no base qualities; no much larger clone is one base away.

Compared with germline, V lacks 2 bases and J lacks 0 bases; bases without a gene match: 7. Measured from the cysteine to the phenylalanine, the CDR3 is 16 residues long. CDR3 DNA is the only sequence kept; it has 48 bases, read in frame from the first base. According to the germline V gene, CDR1 reads SGHDT and CDR2 reads YYEEEE. Using the deep immunoSEQ assay, TCR CDR3 regions were amplified from genomic DNA by multiplex PCR. Extracted genomic DNA from each cell subset was distributed evenly across all wells of several immunoSEQ 96-well plates, and each plate was treated as a replicate. For sorted subsets, each replicate PCR was loaded with around 200 ng genomic DNA, equivalent to 25,000 to 30,000 T cell genomes. Purified libraries were measured with a Qubit 3.0 fluorometer, size-checked on a Bioanalyzer 2100, and measured again with the KAPA Library Quantification kit. Every immunoSEQ 96-well plate was sequenced on a dedicated single-read 150-cycle Illumina NextSeq 550 flow cell. From the authors' description of their analysis: Because the immunoSEQ output held only junctional sequences and lacked quality scores, the filtering could not match the filtering applied to full-length reads. To assign V/J genes and CDR3, sequences were annotated using PyIR, a Python wrapper for IgBLAST v1.9, with IMGT germline references. Reads were removed for weak V/J assignments (E-value above 1e-6), missing CDR3, stop codons, out-of-frame junctions, or ambiguous translated residues. V3J clonotypes were defined by identical inferred V gene, J gene, and CDR3 amino acid sequence. To compute the percentage overlap between repertoires, the number of shared unique clonotypes was divided by the size of the smaller repertoire. Repertoire richness was assessed with RTK rarefaction, the Chao1 estimator, and Recon v2.1 estimates of unobserved clonotypes. Generation probabilities were computed with OLGA for all TCRbeta clonotypes obtained by the gDNA method from several donors. TCRdb retrieved this table from immuneACCESS and kept in-frame rearrangements only. Not all clones are present; in checked studies, unresolved V genes account for under half, and no reason is known for the remainder. For V, J and clone size, that table is used; D and trimming come from the DNA. Here the sample has approximately 2.4 million clones; nearly 97% occur a single time. 0.1% to 0.15% of the sample is taken by the ten largest.

Healthy HIV-negative adults with no recently reported acute infections or vaccinations were included as donors. All donors were Caucasian adults living in Nashville, Tennessee, USA. CD4+ T cells were enriched by magnetic negative selection; naive cells were then positively selected on CD45RA, and the negative fraction formed the memory subset. Blood was obtained by leukapheresis, after which PBMCs were separated by Ficoll-Histopaque density gradient centrifugation and cryopreserved in liquid nitrogen vapor phase. Purity and quantity of every magnetically sorted T cell population were checked by analytical flow cytometry. From each sorted fraction, genomic DNA was isolated and quantified by UV absorbance on a Nanodrop 2000c.

This sequence uses TRBV5-6 and TRBJ1-1; TRBD1 fits 7 bases in the junction. The sequence derives from a man between 18 and 35 years old in good health. Sequencing was done on a sample of naive CD4+ T cells sorted from blood. The intended sense of this specimen's cell subset or site label: CD45RA+ positively selected. The CDR3 corresponds to CASSFRDRPMNTEAFF. The DNA sequence is TGTGCCAGCAGCTTCCGGGACAGACCGATGAACACTGAAGCTTTCTTT.